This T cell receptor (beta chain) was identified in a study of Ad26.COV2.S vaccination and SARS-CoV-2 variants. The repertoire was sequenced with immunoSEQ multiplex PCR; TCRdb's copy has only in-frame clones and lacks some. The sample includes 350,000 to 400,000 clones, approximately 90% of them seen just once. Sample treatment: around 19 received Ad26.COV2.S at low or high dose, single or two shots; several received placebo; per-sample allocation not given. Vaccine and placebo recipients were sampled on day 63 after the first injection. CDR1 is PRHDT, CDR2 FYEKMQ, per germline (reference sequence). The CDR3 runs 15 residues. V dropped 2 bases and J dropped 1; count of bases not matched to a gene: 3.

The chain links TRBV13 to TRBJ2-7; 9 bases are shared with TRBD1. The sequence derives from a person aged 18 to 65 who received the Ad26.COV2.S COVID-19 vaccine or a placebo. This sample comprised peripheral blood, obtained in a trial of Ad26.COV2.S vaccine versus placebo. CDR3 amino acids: CASSLTGTGSYEQYF. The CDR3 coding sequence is TGTGCCAGCAGCTTAACCGGGACAGGGTCCTACGAGCAGTACTTC.